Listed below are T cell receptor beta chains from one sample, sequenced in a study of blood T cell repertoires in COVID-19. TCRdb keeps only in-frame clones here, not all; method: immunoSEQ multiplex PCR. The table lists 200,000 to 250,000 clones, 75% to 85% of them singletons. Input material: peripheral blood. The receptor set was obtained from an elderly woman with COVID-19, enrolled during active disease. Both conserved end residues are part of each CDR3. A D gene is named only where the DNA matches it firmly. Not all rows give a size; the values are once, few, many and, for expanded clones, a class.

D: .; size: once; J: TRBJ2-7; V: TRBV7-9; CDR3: CASSLDTREQYF; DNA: TGTGCCAGCAGCCTCGATACCCGGGAGCAGTACTTC
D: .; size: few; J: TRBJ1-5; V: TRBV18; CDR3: CASSPYDGKNQPQHF; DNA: TGTGCCAGCTCACCATACGACGGGAAAAATCAGCCCCAGCATTTT
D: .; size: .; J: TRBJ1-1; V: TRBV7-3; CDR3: CASSPRGQPHEAFF; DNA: TGTGCCAGCAGCCCCCGTGGGCAACCCCATGAAGCTTTCTTT
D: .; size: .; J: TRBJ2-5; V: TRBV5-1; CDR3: CASSLSIGVSGETQYF; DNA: TGCGCCAGCAGCTTGTCGATCGGGGTTTCGGGAGAGACCCAGTACTTC
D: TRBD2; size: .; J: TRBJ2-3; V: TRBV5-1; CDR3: CASSLITSGTDTQYF; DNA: TGCGCCAGCAGCTTGATAACTAGCGGCACAGATACGCAGTATTTT
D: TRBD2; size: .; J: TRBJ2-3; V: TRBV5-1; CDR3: CASSRASGRITDTQYF; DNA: TGCGCCAGCAGCAGGGCTAGCGGGAGGATCACAGATACGCAGTATTTT
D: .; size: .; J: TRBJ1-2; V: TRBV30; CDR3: CAWRTDSTGGRAGYTF; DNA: TGTGCCTGGCGAACCGACTCGACAGGTGGGCGCGCCGGCTACACCTTC
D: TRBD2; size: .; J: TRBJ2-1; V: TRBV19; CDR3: CASMKGLAGINEQFF; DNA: TGTGCCAGTATGAAGGGACTAGCGGGAATCAATGAGCAGTTCTTC
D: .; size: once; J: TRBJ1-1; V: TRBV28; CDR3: CASNSPRGPQTEAFF; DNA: TGTGCCAGCAACTCTCCCAGGGGCCCTCAAACTGAAGCTTTCTTT
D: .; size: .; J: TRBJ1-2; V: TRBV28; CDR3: CASSSIDYGYTF; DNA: TGTGCCAGCAGTTCGATAGACTATGGCTACACCTTC
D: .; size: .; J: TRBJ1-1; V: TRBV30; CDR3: CAWSPSAWGLGFF; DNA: TGTGCCTGGAGCCCCTCAGCGTGGGGACTGGGTTTCTTT
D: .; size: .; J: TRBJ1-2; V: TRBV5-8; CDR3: CASSLGEVGGYTF; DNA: TGTGCCAGCAGCTTGGGGGAGGTTGGTGGCTACACCTTC
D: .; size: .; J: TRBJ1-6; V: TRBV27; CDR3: CASSFTGDSPLHF; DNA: TGTGCCAGCAGTTTCACGGGGGATTCACCCCTCCACTTT
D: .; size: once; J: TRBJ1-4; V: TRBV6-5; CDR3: CASSSKPATNEKLFF; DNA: TGTGCCAGCAGCTCTAAACCCGCAACTAATGAAAAACTGTTTTTT
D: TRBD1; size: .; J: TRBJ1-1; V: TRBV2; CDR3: CASSGDRGSTEAFF; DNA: TGTGCCAGCAGTGGGGACAGGGGTAGCACTGAAGCTTTCTTT
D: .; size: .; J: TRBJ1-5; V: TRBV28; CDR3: CASRALGRFEPQHF; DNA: TGTGCCAGCAGAGCTCTGGGCCGCTTCGAGCCCCAGCATTTT
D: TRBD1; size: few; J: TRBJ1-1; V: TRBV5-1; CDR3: CASSLGTGSLNTEAFF; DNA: TGCGCCAGCAGCTTAGGGACAGGATCTTTGAACACTGAAGCTTTCTTT
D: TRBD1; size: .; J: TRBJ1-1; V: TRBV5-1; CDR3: CASSLESGTGAFF; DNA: TGCGCCAGCAGCTTGGAGTCGGGGACAGGTGCTTTCTTT
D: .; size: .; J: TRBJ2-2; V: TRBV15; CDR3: CATSAGVARPNTGELFF; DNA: TGTGCCACCAGCGCCGGGGTAGCCAGACCGAACACCGGGGAGCTGTTTTTT
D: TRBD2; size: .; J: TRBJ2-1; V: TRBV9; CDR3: CASSVAFGTSGYNEQFF; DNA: TGTGCCAGCAGCGTAGCTTTTGGGACTAGCGGTTACAATGAGCAGTTCTTC
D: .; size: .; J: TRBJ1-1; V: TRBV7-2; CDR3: CASSLARGNTEAFF; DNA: TGTGCCAGCAGCTTAGCGCGGGGGAACACTGAAGCTTTCTTT
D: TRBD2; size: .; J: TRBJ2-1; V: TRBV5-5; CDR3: CASIGLAASYNEQFF; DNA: TGTGCCAGCATCGGACTAGCGGCCTCCTACAATGAGCAGTTCTTC
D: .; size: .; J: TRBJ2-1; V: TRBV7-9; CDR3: CATGGQSSYNEQFF; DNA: TGTGCCACCGGGGGGCAGAGCTCCTACAATGAGCAGTTCTTC
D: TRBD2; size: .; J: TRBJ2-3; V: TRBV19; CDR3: CASSTPGGASDTQYF; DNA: TGTGCCAGTAGTACGCCCGGGGGGGCCTCAGATACGCAGTATTTT
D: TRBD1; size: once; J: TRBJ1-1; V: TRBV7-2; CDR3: CASRTDRSTEAFF; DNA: TGTGCCAGCAGAACGGACAGGAGCACTGAAGCTTTCTTT
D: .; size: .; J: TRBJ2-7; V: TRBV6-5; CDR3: CASRTTGDSYGQYF; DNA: TGTGCCAGCAGAACGACAGGAGACAGTTACGGGCAGTACTTC
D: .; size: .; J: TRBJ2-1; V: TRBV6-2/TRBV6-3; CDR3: CASSYPSNEQFF; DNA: TGTGCCAGCAGTTACCCTAGCAATGAGCAGTTCTTC
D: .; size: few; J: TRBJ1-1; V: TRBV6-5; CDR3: CASSQQGGVGAFF; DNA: TGTGCCAGCAGCCAACAGGGTGGCGTTGGGGCTTTCTTT
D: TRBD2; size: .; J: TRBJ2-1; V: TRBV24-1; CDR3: CATSDPGLAGYNEQFF; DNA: TGTGCCACCAGTGATCCGGGACTAGCGGGCTACAATGAGCAGTTCTTC
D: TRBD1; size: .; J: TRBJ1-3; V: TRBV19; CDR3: CASSTVSGTAGNTIYF; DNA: TGTGCCAGTAGTACCGTATCAGGGACAGCTGGAAACACCATATATTTT
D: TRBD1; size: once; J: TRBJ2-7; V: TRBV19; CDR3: CASGAGTGGDYEQYF; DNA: TGTGCCAGTGGGGCCGGGACAGGGGGGGACTACGAGCAGTACTTC
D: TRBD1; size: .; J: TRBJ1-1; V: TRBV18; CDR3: CASSPKGASEAFF; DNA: TGTGCCAGCTCACCCAAGGGGGCAAGTGAAGCTTTCTTT
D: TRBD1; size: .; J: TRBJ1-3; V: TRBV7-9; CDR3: CASSLKGGAGNTIYF; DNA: TGTGCCAGCAGCTTAAAAGGGGGCGCTGGAAACACCATATATTTT
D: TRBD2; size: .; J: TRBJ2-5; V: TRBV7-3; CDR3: CASSSSGSAETQYF; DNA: TGTGCCAGCAGCTCTAGCGGGAGTGCGGAGACCCAGTACTTC
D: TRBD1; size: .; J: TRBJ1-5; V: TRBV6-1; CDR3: CASSEGTGGSQPQHF; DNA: TGTGCCAGCAGTGAAGGGACAGGGGGGTCTCAGCCCCAGCATTTT
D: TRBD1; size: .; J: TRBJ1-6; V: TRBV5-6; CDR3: CASSFGTANSPLHF; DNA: TGTGCCAGCAGCTTCGGGACAGCTAATTCACCCCTCCACTTT